This T cell receptor beta chain was observed in a study of identical twins. Study conclusions and caveats: Researchers caution that invariant MAIT and iNKT cells could partly confound zero-insertion analyses. Surplus twin overlap in beta out-of-frame sequences was less pronounced. There was more out-of-frame TCR alpha sharing in monozygotic twins than models estimated.

Each CDR3 protein gets one entry after TCRdb re-called the 5' RACE reads with MiXCR. The sample records around 510,000 distinct CDR3 sequences, roughly an eighth being singletons. Germline-derived CDR1 and CDR2 are MGHRA and YSYEKL. CDR3 size: 18 residues. The trim removed 0 bases at V and 0 bases at J, leaving 4 bases unmatched. This clonotype showed up just a few times. Its specificity is unknown. These data were likewise used in another study, on yellow fever vaccine responses in identical twins.

The chain recombines TRBV4-1 with TRBJ2-1; TRBD2 matches 11 bases. This TCR came from a woman between 18 and 30 years old in good health. Sequencing used CD4+ T cells sorted from blood. Here the CDR3 reads CASSQEPSGRSSYNEQFF. DNA for the CDR3: TGCGCCAGCAGCCAAGAGCCTAGCGGGAGGAGCTCCTACAATGAGCAGTTCTTC.